This is a list of T cell receptor beta chains from one sample in a study of shared clonotypes between healthy human individuals. The repertoire was sequenced with immunoSEQ multiplex PCR; TCRdb's copy has only in-frame clones and lacks some. The repertoire consists of 600,000 or so clones, with approximately 95% occurring once and the leading ten covering approximately 0.11%. The sequencing sample was made of naive CD8+ T cells sorted from blood. The source is a woman aged 30 to 39 in good health. Each CDR3 is given with its conserved first and last residue. The order of the fields is clone size, D gene, V gene, J gene, CDR3 DNA, CDR3 protein. A D gene is named only where the DNA matches it firmly. Where a row states a size, it is once, few, many or the class of an expanded clone; other rows omit it.

-	-	TRBV14	TRBJ2-1	TGTGCCAGCAGCCAAGATACGGGAGTGGGGGACAATGAGCAGTTCTTC	CASSQDTGVGDNEQFF
-	TRBD2	TRBV14	TRBJ2-5	TGTGCCAGCAGCCCTATTGGACTAGCGGAACAAGAGACCCAGTACTTC	CASSPIGLAEQETQYF
once	-	TRBV9	TRBJ1-6	TGTGCCAGCAGCGTGAGAGACACTGACAATTCACCCCTCCACTTT	CASSVRDTDNSPLHF
-	-	TRBV5-1	TRBJ2-7	TGCGCCAGCAGCTTGGGGCTCGACGAGCAGTACTTC	CASSLGLDEQYF
-	-	TRBV9	TRBJ2-1	TGTGCCAGCAGCGTAGCGGATTCGGGCTCCTACAATGAGCAGTTCTTC	CASSVADSGSYNEQFF
-	TRBD2	TRBV7-8	TRBJ2-7	TGTGCCAGCAGCCCCGGGACTAGTTACTACGAGCAGTACTTC	CASSPGTSYYEQYF
-	-	TRBV5-4	TRBJ1-1	TGTGCCAGCAGCGTGGGAAACACTGAAGCTTTCTTT	CASSVGNTEAFF
-	TRBD2	TRBV9	TRBJ2-3	TGTGCCAGCAGCGTAGAAGCGGGAGGGCCTACAGATACGCAGTATTTT	CASSVEAGGPTDTQYF
-	TRBD1	TRBV27	TRBJ2-7	TGTGCCAGCCACCCTTGGGACAGGGAGGAGCAGTACTTC	CASHPWDREEQYF
once	TRBD1	TRBV27	TRBJ1-1	TGTGCCAGCAGTTTTCAGACAGGGGGCTTTACTGAAGCTTTCTTT	CASSFQTGGFTEAFF
-	-	TRBV28	TRBJ1-1	TGTGCCAGCAGTTTCAGGGGCTCTGAAGCTTTCTTT	CASSFRGSEAFF
-	-	TRBV27	TRBJ2-1	TGTGCCAGCAGTTTAAGGAGCGTTACCGACAATGAGCAGTTCTTC	CASSLRSVTDNEQFF
-	TRBD2	TRBV25-1	TRBJ2-1	TGTGCCAGCGAGTGGGGACTAGCGGGAGGGCGTGAGCAGTTCTTC	CASEWGLAGGREQFF
-	TRBD1	TRBV11-2	TRBJ1-1	TGTGCCAGCAGCTTAGGCCCGGGACAGGGAGACACTGAAGCTTTCTTT	CASSLGPGQGDTEAFF
-	-	TRBV9	TRBJ2-3	TGTGCCAGCAGCGTAGGAACCGGCACAGATACGCAGTATTTT	CASSVGTGTDTQYF
-	-	TRBV14	TRBJ1-1	TGTGCCAGCAGTCCCGGGAACACTGAAGCTTTCTTT	CASSPGNTEAFF
-	-	TRBV27	TRBJ2-3	TGTGCCAGCAGTTTAGTCCCGGGGGTGGCAACGCAGTATTTT	CASSLVPGVATQYF
-	-	TRBV27	TRBJ2-7	TGTGCCAGCAGTCCAGTCCGGGGCTACGAGCAGTACTTC	CASSPVRGYEQYF
-	-	TRBV27	TRBJ2-7	TGTGCCAGCAGTTTCTTAGCGGAGGGCTCCGAGCAGTACTTC	CASSFLAEGSEQYF
-	-	TRBV7-9	TRBJ2-7	TGTGCCAGCAGCCCAGGACATCCCCCCTACGAGCAGTACTTC	CASSPGHPPYEQYF
-	-	TRBV6-5	TRBJ1-2	TGTGCCAGCAAATTCGGGAACGGCTACACCTTC	CASKFGNGYTF
-	-	TRBV9	TRBJ1-2	TGTGCCAGCAGCGGATGGAGGGGGGCGGTGGTTTATGGCTACACCTTC	CASSGWRGAVVYGYTF
-	-	TRBV5-4	TRBJ2-3	TGTGCCAGCAGCCTGGACAGCGCGCGCACAGATACGCAGTATTTT	CASSLDSARTDTQYF
-	TRBD2	TRBV5-6	TRBJ2-3	TGTGCCAGCAGCTTACTAGCGACCACAGATACGCAGTATTTT	CASSLLATTDTQYF
-	TRBD2	TRBV6-5	TRBJ2-1	TGTGCCAGCAGTTACGAGGCTAGCGGGAGTTGGTATGAGCAGTTCTTC	CASSYEASGSWYEQFF
once	TRBD1	TRBV19	TRBJ1-5	TGTGCCAGTAGCCACCAGACAGGGTGGAGCAATCAGCCCCAGCATTTT	CASSHQTGWSNQPQHF
-	-	TRBV27	TRBJ1-2	TGTGCCAGCAGTTTAGGGTCTAACTATGGCTACACCTTC	CASSLGSNYGYTF
-	TRBD2	TRBV4-2	TRBJ2-7	TGTGCCAGCAGCCTCCTCGGTTCGGCTAGCGGGACCTACGAGCAGTACTTC	CASSLLGSASGTYEQYF
-	TRBD1	TRBV27	TRBJ2-2	TGTGCCAGCAGTACCCGGGACAGGGAGAACGCCGGGGAGCTGTTTTTT	CASSTRDRENAGELFF
-	-	TRBV10-3	TRBJ2-5	TGTGCCATCAGTGAGTCCCTGGAGGGAGAGACCCAGTACTTC	CAISESLEGETQYF
-	-	TRBV27	TRBJ2-1	TGTGCCAGCAGTTCATTAGGAGAGCAGTTCTTC	CASSSLGEQFF
-	TRBD1	TRBV6-1	TRBJ2-7	TGTGCCAGCAGTGAAGGGACAGGGATCGAGCAGTACTTC	CASSEGTGIEQYF
-	-	TRBV27	TRBJ2-1	TGTGCCAGCAGTCCGGGGACATCAACGCTCAATGAGCAGTTCTTC	CASSPGTSTLNEQFF
-	TRBD2	TRBV13	TRBJ2-1	TGTGCCAGCAGCAATCCTAGCGGGAGCTCCTACAATGAGCAGTTCTTC	CASSNPSGSSYNEQFF
-	-	TRBV27	TRBJ2-1	TGTGCCAGCAGTTTAAGGTGGGCGGGGACCTACAATGAGCAGTTCTTC	CASSLRWAGTYNEQFF
-	TRBD2	TRBV5-1	TRBJ2-1	TGCGCCAGCAGCTTGGTTTCTTGGGCACTAGCGGGAGTAGGGAGTGAGCAGTTCTTC	CASSLVSWALAGVGSEQFF
-	-	TRBV23-1	TRBJ2-7	TGTGCCAGCAGCCCGAGCGGTAGCTCCTACGAGCAGTACTTC	CASSPSGSSYEQYF
once	-	TRBV5-6	TRBJ2-1	TGTGCCAGCAGCTTGGACTTAGCGGACAATGACAATGAGCAGTTCTTC	CASSLDLADNDNEQFF
-	TRBD2	TRBV28	TRBJ2-1	TGTGCCAGCAGTTTCCCAAGGACTAGCGGGAGGGCGTACTACAATGAGCAGTTCTTC	CASSFPRTSGRAYYNEQFF
-	TRBD2	TRBV28	TRBJ2-1	TGTGCCAGCAGTTTTGTCAGCGGGAGGGCCAAAAATGAGCAGTTCTTC	CASSFVSGRAKNEQFF
-	-	TRBV5-5	TRBJ1-2	TGTGCCAGCAGCTTGGGAGACTATGGCTACACCTTC	CASSLGDYGYTF
-	-	TRBV5-6	TRBJ1-2	TGTGCCAGCAGCTTGGGGGACTTTCTCCAAGGGGATGGCTACACCTTC	CASSLGDFLQGDGYTF
-	-	TRBV19	TRBJ2-1	TGTGCCAGTAGTATAGATTCTTTCGGGGGCGTCAACAATGAGCAGTTCTTC	CASSIDSFGGVNNEQFF
-	-	TRBV21-1	TRBJ2-7	TGTGCCAGCAGCCCCTCCGTCAGGGGGTTTTATTTGTGGGAGCAGTACTTC	CASSPSVRGFYLWEQYF
-	TRBD2	TRBV19	TRBJ2-3	TGTGCCAGTAGTATCTTGTCTAGCGGGAGCGCAGATACGCAGTATTTT	CASSILSSGSADTQYF
-	-	TRBV10-2	TRBJ2-7	TGCGCCAGCAGTGAGTCGAATTTCGAGCAGTACTTC	CASSESNFEQYF
-	-	TRBV27	TRBJ1-5	TGTGCCAGCAGCTACACAAATCAGCCCCAGCATTTT	CASSYTNQPQHF
-	-	TRBV6-1	TRBJ2-1	TGTGCCAGCAGTGAAATTGCGGGTAACATCTACAATGAGCAGTTCTTC	CASSEIAGNIYNEQFF
-	-	TRBV7-9	TRBJ2-7	TGTGCCAGCAGCTTGAGGAGAGGGGACGAGCAGTACTTC	CASSLRRGDEQYF
-	TRBD2	TRBV11-2	TRBJ2-7	TGTGCCAGCAGCTGGGGACTAGCGGTAACCTACGAGCAGTACTTC	CASSWGLAVTYEQYF
-	-	TRBV5-1	TRBJ2-7	TGCGCCAGCAGCTTGGAAGGGTCCACCTACGAGCAGTACTTC	CASSLEGSTYEQYF
-	TRBD1	TRBV2	TRBJ2-5	TGTGCCAGCAGTGAACTCGGACAGGCCCAAGAGACCCAGTACTTC	CASSELGQAQETQYF
-	-	TRBV27	TRBJ2-3	TGTGCCAGCAGTTTACGACCCGGGCCCCTAAGCACAGATACGCAGTATTTT	CASSLRPGPLSTDTQYF
-	-	TRBV18	TRBJ2-3	TGTGCCAGCAGAGATATGGCGGACGGACGCACAGATACGCAGTATTTT	CASRDMADGRTDTQYF
-	-	TRBV27	TRBJ1-1	TGTGCCAGCAGTTCCCGGGCGAGATCGGGGGGCACTGAAGCTTTCTTT	CASSSRARSGGTEAFF
-	-	TRBV14	TRBJ2-1	TGTGCCAGCAGCCATCAGGGTTCGGGTGAGCAGTTCTTC	CASSHQGSGEQFF